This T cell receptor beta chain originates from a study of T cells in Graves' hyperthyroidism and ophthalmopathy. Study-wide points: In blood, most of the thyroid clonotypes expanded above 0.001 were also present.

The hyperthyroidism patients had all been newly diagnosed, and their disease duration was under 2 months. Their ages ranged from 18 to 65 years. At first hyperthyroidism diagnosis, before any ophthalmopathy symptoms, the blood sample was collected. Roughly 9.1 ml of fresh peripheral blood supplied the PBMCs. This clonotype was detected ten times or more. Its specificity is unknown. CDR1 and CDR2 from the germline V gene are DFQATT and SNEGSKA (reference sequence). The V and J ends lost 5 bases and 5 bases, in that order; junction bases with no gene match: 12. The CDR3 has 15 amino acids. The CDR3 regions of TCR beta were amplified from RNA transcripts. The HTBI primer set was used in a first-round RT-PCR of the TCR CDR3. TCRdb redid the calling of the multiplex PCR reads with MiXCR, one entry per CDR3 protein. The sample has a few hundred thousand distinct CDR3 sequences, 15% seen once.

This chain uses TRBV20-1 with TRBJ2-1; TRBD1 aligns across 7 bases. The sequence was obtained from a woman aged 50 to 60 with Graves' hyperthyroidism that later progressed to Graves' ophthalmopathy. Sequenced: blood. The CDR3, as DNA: TGCAGTGCTCCTAATCCCGGGCAGGGGGACAATGAGCAGTTCTTC. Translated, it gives CSAPNPGQGDNEQFF.